The 16 T cell receptor beta chains in this list originate from one sample, sequenced in a study of spatial heterogeneity in lung cancer. Time point in this sample: blood at routine non-recurrence follow-up after resection. TCRdb reprocessed the 5' RACE reads via MiXCR and lists one record per CDR3 protein. The repertoire holds approximately 110,000 distinct CDR3 sequences, with 10% to 11% as singletons. The sequencing used PBMCs, collected at follow-up. Source of these receptors: a female donor with early-stage non-small cell lung cancer.

This clonotype occurred a few times. The genes are TRBV28 and TRBJ2-5; a weak D match, TRBD2 (5 bases). The CDR3 runs to 13 residues. V lost 7 bases and J 4 bases, leaving 13 bases between the germline ends. CDR1 is MDHEN and CDR2 is SYDVKM in the germline V gene. CDR3 nucleotides: TGTGCCAGCACAGGAGGAAGAAGAGAGACCCAGTACTTC. This encodes CASTGGRRETQYF.

The chain recombines TRBV20-1 with TRBJ2-1, with TRBD2 identical over 7 bases. The CDR3 is 18 amino acids. The germline gives CDR1 DFQATT, CDR2 SNEGSKA (reference sequence). V trimming: 0 bases; J trimming: 1 base; junction bases outside the gene matches: 12. The CDR3 DNA follows: TGCAGTGCTAGAGATCGACGGTCATCGGGGGGTTCCTACAATGAGCAGTTCTTC. Its translation is CSARDRRSSGGSYNEQFF.

This chain connects TRBV7-3 to TRBJ2-7, with D possibly being TRBD1 (7 bases). There are 14 residues in the CDR3. V lost 5 bases, J lost 7 bases, and 18 bases lay in between. The germline V gene has CDR1 SGHTA and CDR2 FQGTGA. The CDR3 spells CASSLQGRSGEQYF. Written as DNA, the CDR3 is TGTGCCAGCAGCCTACAGGGGAGGTCGGGGGAGCAGTACTTC.

The chain uses TRBV28 and TRBJ2-4, with D possibly being TRBD2 (5 bases). Germline V gene sequence: CDR1 MDHEN, CDR2 SYDVKM. The length of the CDR3 is 14 residues. V gave up 7 bases and J gave up 6 bases, with 16 bases separating them. CDR3 sequence (DNA): TGTGCCAGCAAACTCAGAGGGTACCGAAACATTCAGTACTTC. Translating gives CASKLRGYRNIQYF.

This clonotype was detected only a few times. The rearrangement uses TRBV7-2 and TRBJ2-1; tentatively, D is TRBD2 (6 bases). This CDR3 is 14 amino acids long. The V gene lost 3 bases and the J gene lost 4 bases, with 10 bases spanning the gap. Germline-derived CDR1 and CDR2 are SGHTA and FQGNSA. The CDR3 spells CASSLNGGYNEQFF. CDR3 nucleotide sequence: TGTGCCAGCAGCTTGAACGGGGGTTACAATGAGCAGTTCTTC.

The rearrangement links TRBV28 to TRBJ2-7; D uncertain. Germline values: CDR1 MDHEN, CDR2 SYDVKM. This CDR3 is built from 14 residues. Trimming shortened V by 3 bases and J by 5 bases, and 14 bases separated the two germline ends. The CDR3 nucleotides are TGTGCCAGCAGTTTCGCTGGATCAGTCCACGAGCAGTACTTC. Amino acids: CASSFAGSVHEQYF.

The chain recombines TRBV28 with TRBJ2-5, with D possibly TRBD1 on 6 matching bases. The germline V gene encodes CDR1 MDHEN and CDR2 SYDVKM. V lost 4 bases to trimming and J lost 5 bases, with 11 bases between them. CDR3 size: 13 residues. The CDR3: CASSSGQMETQYF. The DNA for the CDR3 is TGTGCCAGCAGTTCCGGACAGATGGAGACCCAGTACTTC.

In this sample, this clonotype turned up a few times. The chain has TRBV12-3 or TRBV12-4 and TRBJ2-5; D is ambiguous. This CDR3 is 11 amino acids long. Trimming shortened V by 1 base and J by 4 bases, and 1 base separated the two germline ends. CDR3 bases: TGTGCCAGCAGTTTAGTAGAGACCCAGTACTTC. It specifies CASSLVETQYF.

In its sample, this clonotype was seen many times. The V call is TRBV19, the J call TRBJ1-5; 9 nucleotides agree with TRBD1. The trim removed 4 bases at V and 1 base at J, leaving 2 bases unmatched. The CDR3 spans 15 residues. Germline V gene data show CDR1 as LNHDA and CDR2 as SQIVND (reference sequence). This chain's CDR3 is CASSRGQGSNQPQHF. The CDR3 bases are TGTGCCAGTAGTAGGGGACAGGGAAGCAATCAGCCCCAGCATTTT.

This chain links TRBV11-2 with TRBJ2-5, with TRBD2 matching over 9 bases. The junction had 7 bases not matched to a gene; V was cut back by 1 base and J by 4 bases. The CDR3 sequence is 16 residues long. Per the germline V gene, CDR1 is SGHAT and CDR2 is FQNNGV. The CDR3 DNA follows: TGTGCCAGCAGCTTAGGGTTAGCGGGAGAAATAGAGACCCAGTACTTC. This sequence encodes CASSLGLAGEIETQYF.

In its sample, this clonotype was seen a few times. This chain uses TRBV24-1 with TRBJ2-1; 9 bases agree with TRBD1. The germline V gene has CDR1 KGHDR and CDR2 SFDVKD. The junction had 6 bases not matched to a gene; V was cut back by 12 bases and J by 4 bases. The CDR3 covers 13 residues. CDR3 in amino acids: CAVSQGAYNEQFF. CDR3 bases: TGTGCCGTCTCACAGGGGGCTTACAATGAGCAGTTCTTC.

This clonotype was observed a few times. The gene calls are TRBV28 and TRBJ1-4; D uncertain. V lost 6 bases, J lost 12 bases, and 14 bases lay in between. Germline V CDR1 and CDR2: MDHEN, SYDVKM. The CDR3 loop spans 12 amino acids. CDR3 region: CASSVTISELFF. The CDR3 nucleotides are TGTGCCAGCAGCGTAACAATTTCGGAACTGTTTTTT. Combining the CDR3 with reference TRBV28 and TRBJ1-4 gives the whole variable domain DVKVTQSSRYLVKRTGEKVFLECVQDMDHENMFWYRQDPGLGLRLIYFSYDVKMKEKGDIPEGYSVSREKKERFSLILESASTNQTSMYLCASSVTISELFFGSGTQLSVL.

In its sample, this clonotype was seen a few times. The CDR3, as DNA: TGTGCCAGCAGGATGGGCAGGGGCGTCGTCCTGAGTGCTTTCTTT. It encodes CASRMGRGVVLSAFF. This chain joins TRBV12-3 or TRBV12-4 and TRBJ1-1; weak D call: TRBD1 (6 bases). CDR3 length equals 15 residues. Trimming shortened V by 6 bases and J by 11 bases, and 25 bases separated the two germline ends.

CDR3 residues: CASSLGGIGREQYF. CDR3 coding DNA: TGCGCCAGCAGCTTGGGAGGAATAGGGAGGGAGCAGTACTTC. The V and J genes are TRBV5-1 and TRBJ2-7, with a tentative D call TRBD2 (6 bases). This CDR3 comprises 14 residues. Germline V gene lookup returns CDR1 SGHRS and CDR2 YFSETQ. V shed 0 bases and J shed 7 bases, with 14 bases lying between them.

The chain employs TRBV4-1 and TRBJ2-3; 14 nucleotides match TRBD2. CDR1 MGHRA and CDR2 YSYEKL come from the germline V gene. Trimming at V came to 3 bases and at J to 3 bases, leaving 8 bases not matched to a gene. The CDR3 is made up of 18 amino acids. CDR3 residues: CASSHRTSGRWGTDTQYF. CDR3 sequence (DNA): TGCGCCAGCAGCCACCGGACTAGCGGGAGGTGGGGGACAGATACGCAGTATTTT.

This chain links TRBV19 with TRBJ1-5; D is possibly TRBD1 (6 bases). Trimming left V 3 bases short and J 4 bases short, with 16 bases between. Germline values: CDR1 LNHDA, CDR2 SQIVND (reference sequence). The CDR3 has 16 residues. In nucleotides, the CDR3 is TGTGCCAGTAGTATTTCTGACAGGTGGGGGAATCAGCCCCAGCATTTT. Its translation: CASSISDRWGNQPQHF.